This passage covers 5 T cell receptor beta chains from one sample sequenced in a study of human T cells and chemical hapten exposure. MiXCR, applied by TCRdb to the RACE reads, yields one record per CDR3 protein. The data contain roughly 40,000 distinct CDR3 sequences, more than 9.5% of them seen just once; the ten biggest clones take up over 2%. Time point here: patch test 3, about 24 weeks after DPC sensitization. Treatment denoted: therapeutic diphenylcyclopropenone sensitization with weekly scalp DPC. Whole blood, unfractionated, served as the material for total RNA extraction. The sequencing used whole blood, collected in connection with sensitization to the hapten diphenylcyclopropenone (DPC). The receptors originated from a woman in her thirties or forties with alopecia areata. Some clones in this sample may be carry-over from other donors' samples.

This clonotype came up a few times. The chain joins TRBV2 to TRBJ1-1; D gene ambiguous. Trimming took off 4 bases at V and 0 bases at J, with 6 bases between the two ends. This CDR3 comprises 13 residues. Germline V gene sequence: CDR1 SNHLY, CDR2 FYNNEI. CDR3 DNA: TGTGCCAGCAGTGCAAAGCTGAACACTGAAGCTTTCTTT. Translation: CASSAKLNTEAFF.

Only a few counts were recorded for this clonotype. The gene calls are TRBV7-9 and TRBJ2-3; 9 bases line up with TRBD1. J gave up 6 bases and V 4 bases, and 5 bases lay outside the gene matches. CDR1 and CDR2 (germline): SEHNR, FQNEAQ (reference sequence). CDR3 size: 14 residues. In DNA, the CDR3 is TGTGCCAGCAGCTCTTACAGGGGGCCGGATACGCAGTATTTT. Protein sequence: CASSSYRGPDTQYF.

V is TRBV21-1 and J is TRBJ2-5; TRBD2, the table's D call, was not compared with the DNA. TRBV21-1 is a pseudogene segment. The CDR3 spans 13 residues. The CDR3 sequence: CAQRSARQETQYF. The CDR3 DNA reads as TGTGCCCAGCGGAGCGCTCGCCAAGAGACCCAGTACTTC.

The gene calls are TRBV4-3 and TRBJ1-3; the D is unclear. Trimming took off 0 bases at V and 7 bases at J, with 16 bases between the two ends. Germline V gene lookup returns CDR1 LGHNA and CDR2 YSLEER. CDR3 length: 16 residues. The CDR3 sequence is CASSQDLKSLGNTIYF. DNA for the CDR3: TGCGCCAGCAGCCAAGATCTAAAGTCTCTGGGGAACACCATATATTTT.

V gene TRBV3-1 combines with J gene TRBJ2-6; the D is unclear. Trimming shortened V by 0 bases and J by 3 bases, and 6 bases separated the two germline ends. This CDR3 spans 15 amino acids. CDR1 is LGHDT and CDR2 is YNNKEL in the germline V gene (reference sequence). CDR3: CASSQDSSGANVLTF. The DNA of the CDR3 is TGTGCCAGCAGCCAAGACAGTAGTGGGGCCAACGTCCTGACTTTC.